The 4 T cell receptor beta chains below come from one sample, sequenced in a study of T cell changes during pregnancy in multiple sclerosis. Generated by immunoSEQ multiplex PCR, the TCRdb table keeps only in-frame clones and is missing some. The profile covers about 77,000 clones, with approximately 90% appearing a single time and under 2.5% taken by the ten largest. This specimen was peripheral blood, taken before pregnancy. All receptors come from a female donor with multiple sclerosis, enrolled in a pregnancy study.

CDR3 protein: CASSEEEGTGSGELFF. In DNA form, the CDR3 reads TGTGCCAGCAGTGAAGAAGAGGGGACAGGGAGCGGGGAGCTGTTTTTT. The V and J genes are TRBV6-1 and TRBJ2-2, with TRBD1 identical over 9 bases. Germline CDR1 is MNHNS and CDR2 is SASEGT. The junction had 7 bases not matched to a gene; V was cut back by 1 base and J by 7 bases. This CDR3 comprises 16 residues.

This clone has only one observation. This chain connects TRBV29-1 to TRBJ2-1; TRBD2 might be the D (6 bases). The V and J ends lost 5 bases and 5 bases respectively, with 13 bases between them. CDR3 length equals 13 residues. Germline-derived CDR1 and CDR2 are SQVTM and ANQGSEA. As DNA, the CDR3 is TGCAGCGTTCTCCGACTAGTCGACAATGAGCAGTTCTTC. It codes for CSVLRLVDNEQFF.

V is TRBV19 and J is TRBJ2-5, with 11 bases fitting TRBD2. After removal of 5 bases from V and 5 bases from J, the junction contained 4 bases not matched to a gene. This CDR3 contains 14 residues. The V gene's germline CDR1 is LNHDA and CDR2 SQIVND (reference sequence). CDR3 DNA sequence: TGTGCCAGTAGTTCACTAGCGGGGGAGGAGACCCAGTACTTC. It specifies CASSSLAGEETQYF.

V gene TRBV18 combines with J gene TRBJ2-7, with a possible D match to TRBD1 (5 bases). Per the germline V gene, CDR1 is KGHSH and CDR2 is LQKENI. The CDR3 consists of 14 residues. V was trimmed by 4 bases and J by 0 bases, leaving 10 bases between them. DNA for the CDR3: TGTGCCAGCTCACTCCCGGACATCTCCTACGAGCAGTACTTC. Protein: CASSLPDISYEQYF.